The entry that follows covers one T cell receptor beta chain sequence. Its antigen is still unknown. The PCR used 60 Vbeta and 13 Jbeta primers. TCRdb's table, derived via immunoSEQ multiplex PCR, lists solely in-frame clones and lacks some. The sample lists more than 95,000 clones, 73% seen once, with less than 5% in the top ten. The CDR3 is 14 amino acids. Unmatched junction bases numbered 6, after V lost 4 bases and J lost 8 bases. CDR1 SGHTA and CDR2 FQGTGA come from the germline V gene. This specimen belongs to a study of cytomegalovirus exposure and HLA in healthy donors. Broader study findings: There was a cluster of highly shared sequence variants that was likely a sequencing artifact.

The chain joins TRBV7-3 to TRBJ2-2, with TRBD2 matching 8 bases. The TCR originated in a man between 60 and 75 years old in good health and CMV-seropositive. Sequenced: PBMCs. The CDR3 coding sequence is TGTGCCAGCAGCTACGGACTAGCTCCGGGGGAGCTGTTTTTT. This translates into CASSYGLAPGELFF.